Each of the 18 T cell receptor beta chains below was sequenced from the same sample in a study of OX40 agonist ivuxolimab in advanced cancers. This table comes from immunoSEQ multiplex PCR, and its TCRdb copy is limited to in-frame clones, with some not included. The sample includes tens of thousands of clones, roughly nine tenths seen only once; the top ten take 9% to 10%. The sequences come from CD4+ or CD8+ T cells sorted from blood, collected in a trial of the OX40 agonist ivuxolimab. The receptors derive from an adult with an advanced solid tumor such as melanoma, head and neck, liver or kidney cancer.

V and J are TRBV10-2 and TRBJ2-1, with TRBD2 matching 8 bases. CDR1 and CDR2 from the germline V gene are WSHSY and SAAADI. V was pared by 5 bases and J by 6 bases, with 12 bases of the junction left unmatched. The CDR3 loop spans 16 amino acids. The CDR3 bases are TGCGCCAGCAGTCGTTTTGGGGGGACTAGGTCCAATGAGCAGTTCTTC. Translated, it gives CASSRFGGTRSNEQFF.

Concerning this clone itself: Compared with germline, one end of the junction differs, possibly owing to a read error. The chain carries TRBV7-9 and TRBJ2-2; tentatively, D is TRBD2 (6 bases). The germline V gene encodes CDR1 SEHNR and CDR2 FQNEAQ (reference sequence). The CDR3 has 14 amino acids. This CDR3 is CASSIAGGNGGLFF. The CDR3 nucleotides are TGTGCCAGCAGCATCGCCGGAGGGAACGGGGGGCTGTTTTTT.

The V gene is TRBV28, the J gene TRBJ1-1; D perhaps matches TRBD1 (5 bases). From germline, CDR1 is MDHEN and CDR2 SYDVKM. V lost 3 bases, J lost 0 bases, and 11 bases lay in between. The CDR3 length is 15 residues. The CDR3 loop reads CASSFPGLLNTEAFF. In DNA form, the CDR3 reads TGTGCCAGCAGTTTCCCGGGACTCCTGAACACTGAAGCTTTCTTT.

The V and J genes are TRBV6-5 and TRBJ1-6; D might be TRBD1 (5 bases). The CDR3 is made up of 14 amino acids. Germline CDR1 is MNHEY and CDR2 is SVGAGI. V lost 2 bases and J 10 bases, leaving 12 bases between the germline ends. The CDR3 nucleotides read TGTGCCAGCAGTTACAGGGGCGCACAGTCACCCCTCCACTTT. Its protein product is CASSYRGAQSPLHF.

This clone appeared a single time. The chain employs TRBV6-4 and TRBJ1-1; TRBD1 is a possible D gene (5 bases). Per the germline V gene, CDR1 is MRHNA and CDR2 is SNTAGT. V was trimmed by 6 bases and J by 4 bases, leaving 12 bases between them. This CDR3 spans 13 amino acids. CDR3 coding DNA: TGTGCCAGCAGGAGCACGGGGGGCACTGAAGCTTTCTTT. Its translation: CASRSTGGTEAFF.

V usage is TRBV12-5 and J usage is TRBJ2-5, with D possibly being TRBD2 (5 bases). Germline V gives CDR1 LGHNT, CDR2 FRNRAP. Deletions cut 3 bases from V and 5 bases from J, with 10 bases between. CDR3 size: 13 residues. CDR3 loop: CASGFAGGETQYF. The CDR3 DNA sequence: TGTGCTAGTGGTTTCGCGGGTGGTGAGACCCAGTACTTC. Looking up the rest from reference TRBV12-5 and TRBJ2-5 gives the full variable domain: DARVTQTPRHKVTEMGQEVTMRCQPILGHNTVFWYRQTMMQGLELLAYFRNRAPLDDSGMPKDRFSAEMPDATLATLKIQPSEPRDSAVYFCASGFAGGETQYFGPGTRLLVL.

This chain connects TRBV7-6 to TRBJ2-2; 8 bases align to TRBD1. The CDR3 consists of 16 residues. With V trimmed by 3 bases and J by 0 bases, 3 bases remained unmatched. Germline loops: CDR1 SGHVS, CDR2 FNYEAQ. The CDR3 coding sequence is TGTGCCAGCAGCTTCGACAGGGGCACGAACACCGGGGAGCTGTTTTTT. Amino acid sequence: CASSFDRGTNTGELFF.

J is TRBJ1-2 and V is TRBV9, with D hard to call. From germline, CDR1 is SGDLS and CDR2 YYNGEE. The CDR3 sequence is 13 residues long. Trimming shortened V by 4 bases and J by 4 bases, and 11 bases separated the two germline ends. CDR3 region: CASSLGPGYGYTF. CDR3 nucleotides: TGTGCCAGCAGCCTAGGTCCAGGCTATGGCTACACCTTC. The full variable domain, in which reference TRBV9 and TRBJ1-2 provide the parts outside the CDR3, is DSGVTQTPKHLITATGQRVTLRCSPRSGDLSVYWYQQSLDQGLQFLIQYYNGEERAKGNILERFSAQQFPDLHSELNLSSLELGDSALYFCASSLGPGYGYTFGSGTRLTVV.

The table lists this clone with a count of one. The chain couples TRBV6-1 to TRBJ2-7, with 7 positions matching TRBD1. V shed 5 bases, J shed 3 bases, and the junction held 7 bases outside the gene matches. Germline V gene lookup returns CDR1 MNHNS and CDR2 SASEGT. The CDR3 contains 14 residues. The CDR3 spells CASSRSGQFYEQYF. The CDR3 nucleotides are TGTGCCAGCAGTAGATCGGGACAGTTCTACGAGCAGTACTTC.

This chain links TRBV2 with TRBJ2-1, with TRBD2 matching 9 bases. Germline V gives CDR1 SNHLY, CDR2 FYNNEI. Trimming removed 4 bases from V and 2 bases from J; junction bases left unmatched: 3. The CDR3 runs to 15 residues. The CDR3 DNA reads TGTGCCAGCAGTGTGTTAGCGGGAGCCTACAATGAGCAGTTCTTC. The encoded protein is CASSVLAGAYNEQFF.

V and J are TRBV5-1 and TRBJ2-5; TRBD2 matches at 16 bases. The junction had 7 bases not matched to a gene; V was cut back by 4 bases and J by 4 bases. The V gene's germline CDR1 is SGHRS and CDR2 YFSETQ. CDR3 length equals 17 residues. Here the CDR3 reads CASSPGTSGGVTETQYF. Written as DNA, the CDR3 is TGCGCCAGCAGCCCTGGGACTAGCGGGGGGGTGACAGAGACCCAGTACTTC. The whole variable domain, filled in from reference TRBV5-1 and TRBJ2-5, reads KAGVTQTPRYLIKTRGQQVTLSCSPISGHRSVSWYQQTPGQGLQFLFEYFSETQRNKGNFPGRFSGRQFSNSRSEMNVSTLELGDSALYLCASSPGTSGGVTETQYFGPGTRLLVL.

This rearrangement joins TRBV7-9 to TRBJ1-1; 7 bases match TRBD1. The CDR3 loop spans 16 amino acids. Germline V gene sequence: CDR1 SEHNR, CDR2 FQNEAQ (reference sequence). V was pared by 1 base and J by 1 base, with 6 bases of the junction left unmatched. CDR3 in DNA: TGTGCCAGCAGCTTAGTAGGAAGGGGGCCGAACACTGAAGCTTTCTTT. Translating it yields CASSLVGRGPNTEAFF.

The chain has TRBV5-1 and TRBJ2-1; D perhaps matches TRBD1 (7 bases). V was trimmed by 2 bases and J by 5 bases, leaving 17 bases between them. CDR1 is SGHRS, CDR2 YFSETQ, per germline. This CDR3 contains 16 residues. The CDR3 nucleotides are TGCGCCAGCAGCTTACTCGCGGGACAGATAAACAATGAGCAGTTCTTC. Its protein product is CASSLLAGQINNEQFF.

The CDR3 DNA is TGTGCCAGCAGCGTAGAAGACAGGTTGGGGGTCGGGGAGCTGTTTTTT. It is translated as CASSVEDRLGVGELFF. The chain recombines TRBV9 with TRBJ2-2, with D possibly being TRBD1 (6 bases). The germline CDR1 and CDR2 sequences are SGDLS and YYNGEE. This CDR3 has 16 amino acids. V lost 0 bases and J 7 bases, leaving 16 bases between the germline ends.

The chain carries TRBV5-1 and TRBJ2-1; D is perhaps TRBD2 (6 bases). Germline CDR1 and CDR2: SGHRS and YFSETQ. The CDR3 sequence is 13 residues long. V lost 3 bases to trimming and J lost 4 bases, with 8 bases between them. The CDR3 loop reads CASSSDYYNEQFF. CDR3 coding DNA: TGCGCCAGCAGCTCGGACTATTACAATGAGCAGTTCTTC.

The genes are TRBV9 and TRBJ2-1; 10 bases agree with TRBD1. From germline, CDR1 is SGDLS and CDR2 YYNGEE. The CDR3 extends over 15 amino acids. V lost 7 bases, J lost 5 bases, and 9 bases stayed unmatched. This chain's CDR3 is CASDRGTGVHNEQFF. The CDR3 region has the DNA TGTGCCAGCGACCGGGGGACAGGGGTCCACAATGAGCAGTTCTTC.

CDR3 loop: CASSQGHTNTEAFF. CDR3 nucleotides: TGTGCCAGCTCCCAGGGACACACAAACACTGAAGCTTTCTTT. The chain couples TRBV18 to TRBJ1-1, with a possible D match to TRBD1 (6 bases). Germline V lookup: CDR1 KGHSH, CDR2 LQKENI. The CDR3 runs 14 residues. V was shortened by 6 bases and J by 2 bases, with 13 bases between the two germline ends. The full variable domain, rest sourced from reference TRBV18 and TRBJ1-1, is NAGVMQNPRHLVRRRGQEARLRCSPMKGHSHVYWYRQLPEEGLKFMVYLQKENIIDESGMPKERFSAEFPKEGPSILRIQQVVRGDSAAYFCASSQGHTNTEAFFGQGTRLTVV.

The genes are TRBV6-1 and TRBJ2-7; D unresolved. Germline CDR1 reads MNHNS; CDR2 reads SASEGT. The CDR3 loop spans 15 amino acids. V was cut by 3 bases and J by 2 bases, with 14 bases left in between. CDR3 residues: CASSESLVPTYEQYF. CDR3 sequence (DNA): TGTGCCAGCAGTGAGTCCCTCGTACCAACCTACGAGCAGTACTTC.